This entry lists 4 T cell receptor beta chains sequenced from one sample in a study of cytomegalovirus exposure and HLA in healthy donors. PCR amplification relied on 60 Vbeta primers (plus 13 Jbeta primers). The method was immunoSEQ multiplex PCR; TCRdb's version includes in-frame clones alone and lacks a portion of them. Among 150,000 to 200,000 clones listed, 75% to 80% were seen once. The sample taken for sequencing was PBMCs. These receptors originate from a man between 35 and 55 years old in good health and CMV-seropositive.

The chain couples TRBV2 to TRBJ2-1, with 12 bases aligning to TRBD2. J was trimmed by 4 bases and V by 4 bases; bases with no gene match: 14. The CDR3 covers 19 residues. Per the germline V gene, CDR1 is SNHLY and CDR2 is FYNNEI. Here the CDR3 DNA reads TGTGCCAGCAGTGTCCGACTAGCGGGAGAGTGGGGTGGTTACAATGAGCAGTTCTTC. As protein: CASSVRLAGEWGGYNEQFF.

This chain connects TRBV27 to TRBJ2-3; 10 bases map to TRBD2. CDR3 length: 16 residues. Germline-derived CDR1 and CDR2 are MNHEY and SMNVEV (reference sequence). V lost 7 bases, J lost 3 bases, and 10 bases stayed unmatched. DNA for the CDR3: TGTGCCAGCACCAAAACGTCTAGCGGGAGTACAGATACGCAGTATTTT. Residues: CASTKTSSGSTDTQYF.

This chain joins TRBV9 and TRBJ2-4; TRBD1 is a possible D gene (6 bases). V was trimmed by 7 bases and J by 12 bases, leaving 17 bases between them. The germline CDR1 and CDR2 sequences are SGDLS and YYNGEE. The CDR3 has 12 residues. CDR3 coding DNA: TGTGCCAGCTCGAAGGGGTTGGACAGTCAGTACTTC. It codes for CASSKGLDSQYF.

The chain couples TRBV2 to TRBJ2-1; 7 bases map to TRBD2. The CDR3 extends over 14 amino acids. J was trimmed by 8 bases and V by 4 bases; bases with no gene match: 8. Per germline, CDR1 SNHLY and CDR2 FYNNEI. CDR3 in DNA: TGTGCCAGCAGTGTAGGAGGGAGGGCCTATGAGCAGTTCTTC. This encodes CASSVGGRAYEQFF.